The clone carrying this T cell receptor beta chain was seen just once. As yet, its antigen is unknown. CDR3 size: 14 residues. From germline, CDR1 is SNHLY and CDR2 FYNNEI. V lost 6 bases to trimming and J lost 4 bases, with 16 bases between them. Checkpoint therapy with ipilimumab 1 mg/kg began 14 to 28 days after transplant. Through week 26, nivolumab 3 mg/kg IV was given weeks 1, 4, 7, 10, then biweekly. The data were taken from a study of ipilimumab plus nivolumab after autologous stem cell transplantation. Study as a whole: Median doses per patient: roughly five ipilimumab, about eight nivolumab.

Regarding the study as a whole: TCR repertoire, Treg phenotype and gut microbiota reportedly support more study of this approach.

TCRdb keeps only in-frame clones here, not all; method: immunoSEQ multiplex PCR. The repertoire holds some 87,000 clones, under 85% seen once, with roughly 2% in the top ten. The clonotype was recovered from a male donor with diffuse large B-cell lymphoma. The sample consisted of PBMCs, taken in a trial of ipilimumab plus nivolumab as post-transplant consolidation. This chain uses TRBV2 with TRBJ2-7; possibly TRBD1 or TRBD2 for D (5 bases each). The CDR3 region has the DNA TGTGCCAGCAGAACTGGGGACGCGATATACGAGCAGTACTTC. Its protein is CASRTGDAIYEQYF.